The 9 T cell receptor beta chains presented below share a single source sample, sequenced in a study of blood T cells in healthy people across ages. Combining a sample-barcoded 5' primer with a J-beta primer mix, a second PCR ran for about 6 to 11 cycles. TCRdb analysed the 5' RACE reads with MiXCR anew, one entry per CDR3 protein. The sample yields over 1,500,000 distinct CDR3 sequences, 39% seen once. The specimen was blood. The receptor set was obtained from a human donor in good health.

This clonotype was seen more than once but under ten times. The rearrangement joins TRBV7-8 to TRBJ2-4; D gene unclear. The germline CDR1 and CDR2 sequences are SGHVS and FQNEAQ. Trimming removed 5 bases from V and 1 base from J, with 12 bases in between. The CDR3 has 15 residues. CDR3 DNA sequence: TGTGCCAGCAGCCTCCTCGACTGGGCCAAAAACATTCAGTACTTC. This translates into CASSLLDWAKNIQYF.

This clonotype turned up a few times. The J gene is TRBJ1-5, the V gene TRBV4-1; D is unclear. The V end was cut by 1 base, the J end by 6 bases, with 10 bases between. The germline V gene encodes CDR1 MGHRA and CDR2 YSYEKL. The CDR3 has 14 amino acids. The CDR3 sequence is CASSQAGFTQPQHF. The DNA of the CDR3 is TGCGCCAGCAGCCAAGCCGGGTTCACTCAGCCCCAGCATTTT.

This clonotype occurred a few times. The chain carries TRBV6-2 or TRBV6-3 and TRBJ2-1; D gene uncertain. The CDR3 is made up of 13 amino acids. V lost 6 bases, J lost 1 base, and 7 bases lay in between. Per germline, CDR1 MNHEY and CDR2 SVGEGT. CDR3 in amino acids: CASRPDSYNEQFF. For the CDR3, the DNA is TGTGCCAGCAGACCCGATTCCTACAATGAGCAGTTCTTC.

This clonotype was seen more than once but under ten times. The V and J genes are TRBV25-1 and TRBJ2-5, with no clear D. The DNA matches TRBJ2-7 better at its end, which makes the J call doubtful. The germline gives CDR1 MGHDK, CDR2 SYGVNS. The length of the CDR3 is 13 residues. The CDR3 coding sequence is TGTGCCAGCAGTGATTTACAAACCTACGAGCAGTACTTC. The encoded protein is CASSDLQTYEQYF.

About this clonotype itself: Just one base apart from a much larger clone, this may be a read error. This chain links TRBV7-2 with TRBJ2-7; D possibly uses TRBD1 or TRBD2 (5 bases each). Per the germline V gene, CDR1 is SGHTA and CDR2 is FQGNSA. Trimming shortened V by 1 base and J by 10 bases, and 20 bases separated the two germline ends. The CDR3 consists of 15 residues. CDR3: CASSLDRGRMEAQYF. DNA for the CDR3: TGTGCCAGCAGCTTAGACCGGGGACGGATGGAGGCCCAGTACTTC.

As concerns this clonotype: One junction end disagrees with the germline gene, perhaps due to a read error. This sequence joins TRBV18 and TRBJ2-6, with D possibly TRBD1 on 6 matching bases. The V gene's germline CDR1 is KGHSH and CDR2 LQKENI. The CDR3 is 15 amino acids. As DNA, the CDR3 is TGTGCCAGCTCACCGGACAGATCTGGGGCCAACGTCCGGACTTTC. Protein: CASSPDRSGANVRTF.

This clonotype has just a few counts. The chain carries TRBV6-6 and TRBJ2-7, with a tentative D call TRBD2 (5 bases). V lost 0 bases, J lost 1 base, and 13 bases lay in between. The CDR3 has 16 amino acids. Germline CDR1 MNHNY, CDR2 SVGAGI (reference sequence). This CDR3 is CASSYSAGRISYEQYF. CDR3 nucleotide sequence: TGTGCCAGCAGTTACTCCGCGGGCCGGATATCCTACGAGCAGTACTTC.

In this sample, this clonotype turned up a few times. The chain combines TRBV6-1 with TRBJ2-7; 7 positions match TRBD1. The germline gives CDR1 MNHNS, CDR2 SASEGT. The CDR3 runs 14 residues. The ends lost 8 bases at V and 6 bases at J; junction bases unmatched: 13. Written as DNA, the CDR3 is TGTGCCAGCCTCCCGGGACAGCCTCCCCTCGAGCAGTACTTC. Its protein is CASLPGQPPLEQYF.

This sequence joins TRBV5-6 and TRBJ2-4; D gene unclear. Near its end, the DNA agrees better with TRBJ2-5, so the J call may be wrong. The CDR3 has 15 residues. CDR1 and CDR2 (germline): SGHDT, YYEEEE. CDR3 bases: TGTGCCAGCAGATTTAAGACGGTTATTCAAGAGACCCAGTACTTC. Residues: CASRFKTVIQETQYF.